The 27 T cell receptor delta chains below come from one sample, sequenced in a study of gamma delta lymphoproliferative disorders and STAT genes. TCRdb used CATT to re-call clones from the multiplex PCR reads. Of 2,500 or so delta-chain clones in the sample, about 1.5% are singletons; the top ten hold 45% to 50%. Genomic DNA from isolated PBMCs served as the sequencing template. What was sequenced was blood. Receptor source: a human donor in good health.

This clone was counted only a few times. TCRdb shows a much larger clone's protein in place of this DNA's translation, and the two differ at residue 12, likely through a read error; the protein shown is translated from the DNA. This CDR3 reads CASNPPHKWGTNDKLIF. The DNA of the CDR3 is TGTGCCTCTAACCCCCCCCATAAGTGGGGGACCAACGATAAACTCATCTTT. This chain links TRDV3 with TRDJ1; 7 bases align to TRDD3. The germline V gene has CDR1 TVYSNPD and CDR2 GDNSRS (reference sequence). J was trimmed by 4 bases and V by 4 bases; bases with no gene match: 21. CDR3 length: 17 amino acids.

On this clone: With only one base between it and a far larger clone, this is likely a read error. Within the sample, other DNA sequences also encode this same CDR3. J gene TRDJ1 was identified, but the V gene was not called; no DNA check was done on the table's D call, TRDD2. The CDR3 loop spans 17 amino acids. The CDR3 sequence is CASLCLPHKYTLDKLIF. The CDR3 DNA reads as TGTGCGTCATTGTGCCTTCCCCACAAATATACCCTCGATAAACTCATCTTT.

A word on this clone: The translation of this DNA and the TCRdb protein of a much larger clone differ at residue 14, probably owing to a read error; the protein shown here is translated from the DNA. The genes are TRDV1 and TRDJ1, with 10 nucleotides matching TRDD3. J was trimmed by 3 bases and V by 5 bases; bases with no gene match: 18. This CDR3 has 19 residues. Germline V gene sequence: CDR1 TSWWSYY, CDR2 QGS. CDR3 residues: CALGSRGGYAEGDADKLIF. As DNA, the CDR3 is TGTGCTCTTGGGAGTAGGGGGGGATACGCCGAGGGTGATGCCGATAAACTCATCTTT.

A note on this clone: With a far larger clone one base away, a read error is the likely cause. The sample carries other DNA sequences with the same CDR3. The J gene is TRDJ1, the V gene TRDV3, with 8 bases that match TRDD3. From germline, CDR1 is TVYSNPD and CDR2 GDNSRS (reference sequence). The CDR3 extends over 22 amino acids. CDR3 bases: TGTGCCTTGCCCTATCCTTTGACTGGGGGGCCTCCAATAGAGGAGTACACCGATAAACTTATCTTT. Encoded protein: CALPYPLTGGPPIEEYTDKLIF. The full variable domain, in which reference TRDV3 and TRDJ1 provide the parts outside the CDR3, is CDKVTQSSPDQTVASGSEVVLLCTYDTVYSNPDLFWYRIRPDYSFQFVFYGDNSRSEGADFTQGRFSVKHILTQKAFHLVISPVRTEDSATYYCALPYPLTGGPPIEEYTDKLIFGKGTRVTVEP.

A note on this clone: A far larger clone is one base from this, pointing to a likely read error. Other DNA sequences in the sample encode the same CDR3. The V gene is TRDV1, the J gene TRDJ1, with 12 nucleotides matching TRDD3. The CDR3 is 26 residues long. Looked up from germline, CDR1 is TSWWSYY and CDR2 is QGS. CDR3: CALGELGGVFASGGYGPGWYTDKLIF. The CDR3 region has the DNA TGCGCTCTTGGGGAACTAGGAGGGGTGTTTGCTTCTGGGGGATACGGCCCAGGTTGGTACACCGATAAACTCATCTTT.

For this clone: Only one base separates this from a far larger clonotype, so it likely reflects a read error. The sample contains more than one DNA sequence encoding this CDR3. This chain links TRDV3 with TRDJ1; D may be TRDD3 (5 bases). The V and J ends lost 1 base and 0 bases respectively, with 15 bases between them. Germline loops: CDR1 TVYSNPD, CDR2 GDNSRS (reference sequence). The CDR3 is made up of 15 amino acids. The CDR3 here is CAFTNPGGYTDKLIF. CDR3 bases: TGTGCCTTTACAAACCCCGGGGGGTACACCGATAAACTCATCTTT.

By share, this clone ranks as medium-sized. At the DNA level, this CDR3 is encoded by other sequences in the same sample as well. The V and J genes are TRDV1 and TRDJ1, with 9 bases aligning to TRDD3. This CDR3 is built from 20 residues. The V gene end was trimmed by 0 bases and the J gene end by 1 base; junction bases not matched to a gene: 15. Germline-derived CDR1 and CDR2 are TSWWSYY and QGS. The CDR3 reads CALGELGSLPPGGCTDKLIF. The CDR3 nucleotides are TGTGCTCTTGGGGAACTAGGAAGTCTCCCCCCTGGGGGATGCACCGATAAACTCATCTTT.

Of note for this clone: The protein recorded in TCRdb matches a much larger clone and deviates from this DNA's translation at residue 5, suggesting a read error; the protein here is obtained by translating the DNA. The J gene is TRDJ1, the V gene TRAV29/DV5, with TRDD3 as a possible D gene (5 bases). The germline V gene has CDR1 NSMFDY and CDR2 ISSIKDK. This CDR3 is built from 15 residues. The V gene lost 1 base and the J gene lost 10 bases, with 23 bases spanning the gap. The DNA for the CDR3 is TGTGCAGCAAGCCGCTCCCCGGGGAACCATAGGGGACTCATCTTT. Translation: CAASRSPGNHRGLIF.

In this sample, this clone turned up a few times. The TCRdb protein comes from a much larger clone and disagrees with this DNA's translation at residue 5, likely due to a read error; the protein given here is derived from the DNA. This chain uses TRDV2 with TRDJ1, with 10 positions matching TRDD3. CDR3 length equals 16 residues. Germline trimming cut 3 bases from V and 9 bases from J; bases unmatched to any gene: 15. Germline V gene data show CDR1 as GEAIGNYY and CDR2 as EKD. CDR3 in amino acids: CACDAVVGGIRRELIF. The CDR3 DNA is TGTGCCTGTGACGCCGTGGTTGGGGGGATACGCAGGGAACTCATCTTT.

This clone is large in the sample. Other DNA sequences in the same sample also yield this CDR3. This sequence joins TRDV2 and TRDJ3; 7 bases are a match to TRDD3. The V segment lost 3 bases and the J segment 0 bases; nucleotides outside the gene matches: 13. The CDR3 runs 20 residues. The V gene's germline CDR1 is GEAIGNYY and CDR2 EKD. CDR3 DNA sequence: TGTGCCTGTGACCGTATTTTGGTGGGGGAAAGCTCCTGGGACACCCGACAGATGTTTTTC. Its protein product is CACDRILVGESSWDTRQMFF.

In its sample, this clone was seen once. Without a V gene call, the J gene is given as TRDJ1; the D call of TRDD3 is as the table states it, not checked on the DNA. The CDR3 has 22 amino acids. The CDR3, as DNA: TGTGCCTTCTCGACCGTTCCCGTACTGGGGGATACGAATAGGTTTCGCACCGATAAACTCATCTTT. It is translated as CAFSTVPVLGDTNRFRTDKLIF.

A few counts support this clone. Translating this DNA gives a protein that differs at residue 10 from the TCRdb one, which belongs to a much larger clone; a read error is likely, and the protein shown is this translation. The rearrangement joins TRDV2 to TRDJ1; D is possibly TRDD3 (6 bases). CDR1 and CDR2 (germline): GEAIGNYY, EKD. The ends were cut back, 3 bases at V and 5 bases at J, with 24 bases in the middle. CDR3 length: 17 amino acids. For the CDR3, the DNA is TGTGCCTGTGACGCTATCCCCGCTGGGGAGATATTGGATAAACTCATCTTT. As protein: CACDAIPAGEILDKLIF.

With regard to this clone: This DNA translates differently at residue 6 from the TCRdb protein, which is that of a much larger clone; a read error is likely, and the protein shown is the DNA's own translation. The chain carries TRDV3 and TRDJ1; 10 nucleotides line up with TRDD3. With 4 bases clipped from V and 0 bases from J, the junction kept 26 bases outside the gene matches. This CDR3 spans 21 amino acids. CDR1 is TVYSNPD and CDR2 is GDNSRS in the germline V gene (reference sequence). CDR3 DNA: TGTGCCTCTCCTTCCAGCCTTCCACCCGTACTGGGGGATCAAAACACCGATAAACTCATCTTT. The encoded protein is CASPSSLPPVLGDQNTDKLIF.

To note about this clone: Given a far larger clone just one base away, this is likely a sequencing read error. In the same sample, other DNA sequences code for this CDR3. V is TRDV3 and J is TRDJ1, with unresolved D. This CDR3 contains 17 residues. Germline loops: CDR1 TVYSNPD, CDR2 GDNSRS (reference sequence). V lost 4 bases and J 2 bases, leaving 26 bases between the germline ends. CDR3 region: CASIYPQGAVYTDKLIF. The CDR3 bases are TGTGCCTCCATCTACCCTCAGGGTGCTGTGTATACCGATAAACTCATCTTT.

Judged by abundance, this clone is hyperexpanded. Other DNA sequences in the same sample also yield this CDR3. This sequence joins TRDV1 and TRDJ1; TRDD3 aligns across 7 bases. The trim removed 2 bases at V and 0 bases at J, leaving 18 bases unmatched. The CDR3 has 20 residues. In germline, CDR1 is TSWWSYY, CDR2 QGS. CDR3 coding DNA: TGTGCTCTTGGGGAATGGGGCGTCGGACGTGGGGGACCGTACACCGATAAACTCATCTTT. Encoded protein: CALGEWGVGRGGPYTDKLIF.

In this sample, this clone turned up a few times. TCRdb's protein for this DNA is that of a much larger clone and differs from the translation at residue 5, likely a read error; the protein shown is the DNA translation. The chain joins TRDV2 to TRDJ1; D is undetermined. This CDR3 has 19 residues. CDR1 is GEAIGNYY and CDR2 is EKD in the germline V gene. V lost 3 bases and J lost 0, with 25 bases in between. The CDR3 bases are TGTGCCTGTGACCCCATACCCCAGGCGGGAAGCGGGTACACCGATAAACTCATCTTT. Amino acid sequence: CACDPIPQAGSGYTDKLIF.

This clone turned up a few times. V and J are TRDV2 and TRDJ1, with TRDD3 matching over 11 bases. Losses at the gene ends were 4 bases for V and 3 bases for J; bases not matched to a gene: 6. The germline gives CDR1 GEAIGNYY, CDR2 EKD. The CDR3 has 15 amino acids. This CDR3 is CACEDWGIYSDKLIF. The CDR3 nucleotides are TGTGCCTGTGAGGACTGGGGGATATACTCCGATAAACTCATCTTT.

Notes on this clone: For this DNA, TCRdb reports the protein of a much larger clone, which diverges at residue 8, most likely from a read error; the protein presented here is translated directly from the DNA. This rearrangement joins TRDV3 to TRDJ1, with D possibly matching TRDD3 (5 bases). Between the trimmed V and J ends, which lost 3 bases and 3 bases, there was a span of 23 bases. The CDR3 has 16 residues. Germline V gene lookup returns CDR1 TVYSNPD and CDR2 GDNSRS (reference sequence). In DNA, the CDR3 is TGTGCCTTCCCCAAAGGACTGGAGGATATGGCCGATAAACTCATCTTT. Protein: CAFPKGLEDMADKLIF. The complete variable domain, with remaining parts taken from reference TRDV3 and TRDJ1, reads CDKVTQSSPDQTVASGSEVVLLCTYDTVYSNPDLFWYRIRPDYSFQFVFYGDNSRSEGADFTQGRFSVKHILTQKAFHLVISPVRTEDSATYYCAFPKGLEDMADKLIFGKGTRVTVEP.

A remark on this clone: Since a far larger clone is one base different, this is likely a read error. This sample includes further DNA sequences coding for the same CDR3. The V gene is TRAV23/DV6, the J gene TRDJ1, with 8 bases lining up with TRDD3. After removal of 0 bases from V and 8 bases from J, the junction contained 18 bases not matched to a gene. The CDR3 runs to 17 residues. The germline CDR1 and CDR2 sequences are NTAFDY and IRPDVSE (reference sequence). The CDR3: CAASMSELGESVGKLIF. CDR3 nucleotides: TGTGCAGCAAGCATGAGCGAGCTGGGGGAGTCGGTGGGGAAACTCATCTTT. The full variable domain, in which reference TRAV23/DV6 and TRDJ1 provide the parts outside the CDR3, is QQQVKQSPQSLIVQKGGISIINCAYENTAFDYFPWYQQFPGKGPALLIAIRPDVSEKKEGRFTISFNKSAKQFSLHIMDSQPGDSATYFCAASMSELGESVGKLIFGKGTRVTVEP.

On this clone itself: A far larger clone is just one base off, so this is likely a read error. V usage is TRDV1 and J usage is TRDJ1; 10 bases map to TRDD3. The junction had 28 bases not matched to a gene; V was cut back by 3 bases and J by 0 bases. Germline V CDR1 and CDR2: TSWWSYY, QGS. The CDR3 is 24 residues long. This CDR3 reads CALGDQLSCTRGWGIFGYTDKLIF. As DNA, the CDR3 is TGTGCTCTTGGGGACCAACTTTCCTGCACGAGGGGCTGGGGGATATTCGGGTACACCGATAAACTCATCTTT.

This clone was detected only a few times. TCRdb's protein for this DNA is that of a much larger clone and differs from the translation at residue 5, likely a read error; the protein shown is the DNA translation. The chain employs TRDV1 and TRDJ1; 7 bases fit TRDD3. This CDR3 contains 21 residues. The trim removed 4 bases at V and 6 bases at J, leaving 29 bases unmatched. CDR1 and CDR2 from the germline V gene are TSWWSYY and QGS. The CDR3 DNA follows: TGTGCTCTTGGGGGACTAACATCCCCGTCCGTCCTTGGTGGGGGACTACATAAACTCATCTTT. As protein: CALGGLTSPSVLGGGLHKLIF.

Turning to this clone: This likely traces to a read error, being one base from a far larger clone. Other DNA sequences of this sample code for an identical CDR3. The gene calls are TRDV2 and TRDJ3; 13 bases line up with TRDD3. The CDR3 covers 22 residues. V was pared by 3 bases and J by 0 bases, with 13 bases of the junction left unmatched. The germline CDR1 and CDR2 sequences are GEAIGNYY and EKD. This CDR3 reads CACDRLLGDTTLSSWDTRQMFF. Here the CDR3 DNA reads TGTGCCTGTGACCGACTACTGGGGGATACGACACTAAGCTCCTGGGACACCCGACAGATGTTTTTC.

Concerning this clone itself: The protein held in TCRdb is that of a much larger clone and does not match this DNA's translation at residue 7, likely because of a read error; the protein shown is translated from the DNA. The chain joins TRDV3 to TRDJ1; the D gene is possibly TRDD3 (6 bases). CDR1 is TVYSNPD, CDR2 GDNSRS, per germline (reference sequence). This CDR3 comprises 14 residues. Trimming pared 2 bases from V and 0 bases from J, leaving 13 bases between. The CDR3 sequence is CAFYGGLYTDKLIF. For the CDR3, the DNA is TGTGCCTTTTACGGGGGACTGTACACCGATAAACTCATCTTT.

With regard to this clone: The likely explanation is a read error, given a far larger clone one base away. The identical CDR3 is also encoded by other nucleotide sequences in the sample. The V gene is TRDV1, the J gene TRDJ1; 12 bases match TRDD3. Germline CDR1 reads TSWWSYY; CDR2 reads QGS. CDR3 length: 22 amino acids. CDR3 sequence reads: CALGEPLFLLRYWGIQTDKLIF. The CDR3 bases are TGTGCTCTCGGGGAACCTTTATTCCTACTAAGGTACTGGGGGATACAGACCGATAAACTCATCTTT.

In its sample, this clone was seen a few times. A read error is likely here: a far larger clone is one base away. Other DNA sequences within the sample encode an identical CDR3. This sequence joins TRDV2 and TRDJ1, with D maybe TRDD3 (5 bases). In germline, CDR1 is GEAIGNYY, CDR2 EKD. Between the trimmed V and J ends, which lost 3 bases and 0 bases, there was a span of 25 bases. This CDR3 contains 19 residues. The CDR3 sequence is CACDGIVHPEGEYTDKLIF. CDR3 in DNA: TGTGCCTGTGACGGGATCGTCCACCCTGAGGGAGAGTACACCGATAAACTCATCTTT.

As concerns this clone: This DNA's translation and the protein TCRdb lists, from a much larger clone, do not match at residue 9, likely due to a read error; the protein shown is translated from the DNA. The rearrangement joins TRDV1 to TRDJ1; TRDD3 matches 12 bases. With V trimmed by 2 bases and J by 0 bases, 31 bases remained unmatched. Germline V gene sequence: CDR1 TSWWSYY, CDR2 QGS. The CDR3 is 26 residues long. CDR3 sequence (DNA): TGTGCTCTTGGGGAAAGCCCCCTGGTCCACTTTCCGCCACTGGGGGATACCCATTTGTACACCGATAAACTCATCTTT. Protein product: CALGESPLVHFPPLGDTHLYTDKLIF.

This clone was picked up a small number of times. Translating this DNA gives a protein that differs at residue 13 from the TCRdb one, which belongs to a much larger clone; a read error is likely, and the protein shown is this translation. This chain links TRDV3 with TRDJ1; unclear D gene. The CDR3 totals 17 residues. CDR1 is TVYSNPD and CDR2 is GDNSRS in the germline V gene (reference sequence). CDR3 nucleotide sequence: TGTGCCTCCATCTACCCTCAGGGTGCTGTGTACACCGTTAAACTCATCTTT. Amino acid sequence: CASIYPQGAVYTVKLIF.